A single sample is the source of the 30 T cell receptor beta chains below, sequenced in a study of Ad26.COV2.S vaccination and SARS-CoV-2 variants. Noted treatment: around 19 received Ad26.COV2.S at low or high dose, single or two shots; five or six received placebo; per-sample allocation not given. The samples date from day 63 after the first vaccine or placebo injection. Clones were sequenced by immunoSEQ multiplex PCR, and TCRdb holds only the in-frame ones, with some missing. In the table there are fewer than 800,000 clones, roughly 90% of which are singletons. The source material was peripheral blood, sampled in a trial of Ad26.COV2.S vaccine versus placebo. The receptors here all came from a person aged 18-60 years who received the Ad26.COV2.S COVID-19 vaccine or a placebo.

The chain has TRBV12-3 or TRBV12-4 and TRBJ2-5; D remains unclear. CDR3 length: 11 residues. Trimming removed 5 bases at V and 2 bases at J, with 3 bases between. CDR3 sequence reads: CASSEQETQYF. In DNA form, the CDR3 reads TGTGCCAGCAGTGAGCAAGAGACCCAGTACTTC.

This clone was observed a few times. The chain is built from TRBV4-2 and TRBJ2-2; TRBD2 matches 13 bases. Germline CDR1 is LGHNA and CDR2 is YNFKEQ. The CDR3 totals 17 residues. J lost 3 bases, V lost 4 bases, and 5 bases had no gene match. CDR3 in DNA: TGTGCCAGCAGCCCGGGGACTAGCGGGATCTACACCGGGGAGCTGTTTTTT. Amino acid sequence: CASSPGTSGIYTGELFF.

This clone was found once. This chain links TRBV11-3 with TRBJ2-1, with D perhaps being TRBD1 or TRBD2 (5 bases each). The CDR3 has 15 amino acids. V dropped 1 base and J dropped 6 bases, with 13 bases sitting between them. CDR1 and CDR2 (germline): SGHNT, YENEEA. DNA for the CDR3: TGTGCCAGCAGCTTAGGGGACGCTGGGGGCAATGAGCAGTTCTTC. It yields the protein CASSLGDAGGNEQFF.

About this clone itself: This specimen includes other DNA sequences encoding the same CDR3. This chain links TRBV15 with TRBJ1-3, with D possibly being TRBD1 (5 bases). This CDR3 comprises 14 residues. V lost 1 base and J lost 8, with 12 bases in between. Germline CDR1 is LNHNV and CDR2 is YYDKDF (reference sequence). The DNA of the CDR3 is TGTGCCACCAGCAGAGCGGCCAGGGCCGACACCATATATTTT. Encoded protein: CATSRAARADTIYF.

The chain recombines TRBV11-1 with TRBJ2-2; 8 bases map to TRBD2. V trimming: 1 base; J trimming: 4 bases; junction bases outside the gene matches: 5. The CDR3 runs 16 residues. Per the germline V gene, CDR1 is SGHAT and CDR2 is FQDESV (reference sequence). CDR3 DNA: TGTGCCAGCAGCTTAGAGCCGGGGGGGAGCACCGGGGAGCTGTTTTTT. It encodes CASSLEPGGSTGELFF.

The V and J genes are TRBV18 and TRBJ1-2; maybe TRBD1 (6 bases). The V and J ends lost 1 base and 8 bases respectively, with 17 bases between them. CDR1 is KGHSH, CDR2 LQKENI, per germline. CDR3 length: 15 amino acids. DNA of the CDR3: TGTGCCAGCTCACCACGTGCGCAGGGGCCGGTCGGCTACACCTTC. Its protein is CASSPRAQGPVGYTF.

About this clone: The same CDR3 is also encoded by other DNA sequences in this sample. The rearrangement links TRBV11-3 to TRBJ2-1, with D perhaps given as TRBD1 or TRBD2 (5 bases each). The CDR3 sequence is 13 residues long. V lost 0 bases, J lost 6 bases, and 6 bases lay in between. Germline-derived CDR1 and CDR2 are SGHNT and YENEEA. The CDR3 DNA is TGTGCCAGCAGCTTAGAGAGGGGCAATGAGCAGTTCTTC. It specifies CASSLERGNEQFF.

The rearrangement links TRBV6-5 to TRBJ2-2; D ambiguous. Trimming cost V 0 bases and J 5 bases, with 13 bases left between them. The germline gives CDR1 MNHEY, CDR2 SVGAGI. The CDR3 covers 16 residues. The CDR3 spells CASSYSRYLGTGELFF. In DNA, the CDR3 is TGTGCCAGCAGTTACTCGAGGTACCTAGGTACCGGGGAGCTGTTTTTT.

This clone was counted a single time. The CDR3 DNA sequence: TGTGCCAGCAGCCAAGATCTGGGCGGGAAGCGGGGGAATGAGCAGTTCTTC. Protein: CASSQDLGGKRGNEQFF. The V call is TRBV14, the J call TRBJ2-1; TRBD2 agrees at 8 bases. CDR1 is SGHDN and CDR2 is FVKESK in the germline V gene. Germline trimming cut 0 bases from V and 7 bases from J; bases unmatched to any gene: 11. The CDR3 totals 17 residues.

The chain joins TRBV7-2 to TRBJ2-2; no firm D call. V lost 10 bases and J 3 bases, leaving 15 bases between the germline ends. Germline V gene lookup returns CDR1 SGHTA and CDR2 FQGNSA. This CDR3 is built from 14 residues. CDR3: CATPIGSYTGELFF. The CDR3 DNA reads TGTGCCACCCCCATCGGATCCTACACCGGGGAGCTGTTTTTT.

The chain links TRBV5-1 to TRBJ1-4; no clear D gene. This CDR3 region has 14 residues. CDR1 and CDR2 from the germline V gene are SGHRS and YFSETQ. V was clipped by 0 bases and J by 8 bases, with 11 bases between them. CDR3 sequence reads: CASSLASREEKLFF. The CDR3, as DNA: TGCGCCAGCAGCTTGGCCTCTCGAGAGGAAAAACTGTTTTTT.

The CDR3 nucleotides read TGTGCCAGCAGCTTAGCGCGTGGAAACACCATATATTTT. Residues: CASSLARGNTIYF. The J gene is TRBJ1-3, the V gene TRBV7-9; D remains ambiguous. Germline assignment: CDR1 SEHNR and CDR2 FQNEAQ (reference sequence). The CDR3 is 13 residues long. The V and J ends lost 0 bases and 3 bases respectively, with 3 bases between them.

In regard to this clone: Other DNA sequences within the sample encode an identical CDR3. This CDR3 reads CASSPQGTDTQYF. In DNA, the CDR3 is TGTGCCAGCAGCCCACAGGGAACAGATACGCAGTATTTT. The chain employs TRBV27 and TRBJ2-3; TRBD1 is a possible D gene (6 bases). Germline V gene data show CDR1 as MNHEY and CDR2 as SMNVEV (reference sequence). The CDR3 contains 13 residues. Trimming cost V 6 bases and J 3 bases, with 10 bases left between them.

The rearrangement uses TRBV4-1 and TRBJ1-1; 8 nucleotides line up with TRBD1. The length of the CDR3 is 13 residues. Per germline, CDR1 MGHRA and CDR2 YSYEKL. The V and J ends lost 4 bases and 8 bases, in that order; junction bases with no gene match: 6. The CDR3 DNA reads TGCGCCAGCAGCCTTAACAGGGGGAGAGAAGCTTTCTTT. Translated, it gives CASSLNRGREAFF.

The CDR3 coding sequence is TGTGCCAGCAGCCCCTCATTCTCAGCCAGCTCCTACGAGCAGTACTTC. The encoded protein is CASSPSFSASSYEQYF. The chain combines TRBV7-2 with TRBJ2-7; D is undetermined. The CDR3 covers 16 residues. The germline gives CDR1 SGHTA, CDR2 FQGNSA. Deletions cut 5 bases from V and 0 bases from J, with 17 bases between.

This clone was detected once. Other DNA sequences in the sample encode the same CDR3. Here the CDR3 DNA reads TGTGCCACCAGCAGAGGACTCAACCAAGAGACCCAGTACTTC. It yields the protein CATSRGLNQETQYF. The chain employs TRBV15 and TRBJ2-5; D gene unclear. The CDR3 has 14 amino acids. CDR1 and CDR2 from the germline V gene are LNHNV and YYDKDF (reference sequence). V lost 1 base, J lost 0 bases, and 6 bases lay in between.

CDR3 bases: TGCAGTGCTCGGGCTGAAGAGACCCAGTACTTC. It is translated as CSARAEETQYF. The chain links TRBV20-1 to TRBJ2-5, with D hard to call. This CDR3 has 11 amino acids. The ends were cut back, 5 bases at V and 3 bases at J, with 7 bases in the middle. From germline, CDR1 is DFQATT and CDR2 SNEGSKA (reference sequence).

The genes are TRBV5-1 and TRBJ2-5, with D possibly called TRBD1 or TRBD2 (6 bases each). Germline V gene lookup returns CDR1 SGHRS and CDR2 YFSETQ. Trimming removed 5 bases from V and 4 bases from J, with 18 bases in between. The CDR3 sequence is 15 residues long. CDR3 in DNA: TGCGCCAGCAGAGATCCCGGAGGGGGACGAGAGACCCAGTACTTC. Its protein is CASRDPGGGRETQYF.

This rearrangement joins TRBV7-8 to TRBJ2-1; 9 positions agree with TRBD1. This CDR3 contains 12 residues. V lost 10 bases, J lost 8 bases, and 6 bases stayed unmatched. Germline-derived CDR1 and CDR2 are SGHVS and FQNEAQ. Here the CDR3 reads CATSGQGYEQFF. CDR3 in DNA: TGTGCCACGTCGGGACAGGGATATGAGCAGTTCTTC.

This clone was observed once. The chain employs TRBV29-1 and TRBJ2-7; 7 bases map to TRBD2. The CDR3 extends over 14 amino acids. Germline CDR1 and CDR2: SQVTM and ANQGSEA. The V segment lost 4 bases and the J segment 0 bases; nucleotides outside the gene matches: 6. CDR3 in DNA: TGCAGCGTTGTAAAGCGGGGTCGCTCCTACGAGCAGTACTTC. It codes for CSVVKRGRSYEQYF.

This chain links TRBV5-1 with TRBJ2-1, with TRBD2 identical over 9 bases. This CDR3 region has 18 residues. V lost 2 bases, J lost 5 bases, and 14 bases stayed unmatched. The germline V gene has CDR1 SGHRS and CDR2 YFSETQ. Here the CDR3 DNA reads TGCGCCAGCAGCTTTCCCTTCCTCGGGACTAGCAGCGACAATGAGCAGTTCTTC. Translated, it gives CASSFPFLGTSSDNEQFF.

The chain is built from TRBV23-1 and TRBJ1-2; 7 nucleotides align to TRBD1. TRBV23-1 carries the ORF label, with uncertain function. The V segment lost 1 base and the J segment 0 bases; nucleotides outside the gene matches: 11. CDR3 length: 18 amino acids. The chain's CDR3 is CASSQYGGQTLANYGYTF. The CDR3 DNA follows: TGCGCCAGCAGTCAATACGGGGGACAGACCTTAGCTAACTATGGCTACACCTTC.

As regards this clone: The germline gene is not matched at one end of the junction; a read error may be the cause. CDR3 sequence (DNA): TGTGCCAGCAGCCAAGACAGCGCGGGCGGGAAGCTGTTTTTT. It encodes CASSQDSAGGKLFF. This chain uses TRBV3-1 (or the pseudogene TRBV3-2) with TRBJ2-2, with D perhaps matching TRBD2 (6 bases). The CDR3 extends over 14 amino acids. CDR1 LGHDT and CDR2 YNNKEL come from the germline V gene (reference sequence).

DNA for the CDR3: TGTGCCAGCAGCCCAGGGGCCCGGACCTACGAGCAGTACTTC. It encodes CASSPGARTYEQYF. This sequence joins TRBV7-9 and TRBJ2-7; D may be TRBD1 (6 bases). The CDR3 covers 14 residues. Per germline, CDR1 SEHNR and CDR2 FQNEAQ (reference sequence). The germline V and J ends were trimmed by 5 bases and 2 bases, with 13 bases remaining between them.

The chain carries TRBV18 and TRBJ1-3, with D tentatively TRBD1 (5 bases). The V and J ends lost 2 bases and 0 bases respectively, with 14 bases between them. The CDR3 runs 17 residues. Germline assignment: CDR1 KGHSH and CDR2 LQKENI. The CDR3 here is CASSPGNRPSSGNTIYF. CDR3 bases: TGTGCCAGCTCACCAGGGAACAGGCCGAGCTCTGGAAACACCATATATTTT.

V and J are TRBV7-8 and TRBJ2-2; D gene uncertain. V dropped 2 bases and J dropped 5 bases, with 15 bases sitting between them. CDR1 is SGHVS and CDR2 is FQNEAQ in the germline V gene. This CDR3 contains 16 residues. The CDR3, as DNA: TGTGCCAGCAGCTTAAGCTGGGTGGTGAAGACCGGGGAGCTGTTTTTT. As protein: CASSLSWVVKTGELFF.

The V and J genes are TRBV6-7 and TRBJ2-5; D may correspond to TRBD1 or TRBD2 (7 bases each). Being an ORF, TRBV6-7 has a function that is uncertain. The ends were cut back, 6 bases at V and 5 bases at J, with 16 bases in the middle. This CDR3 comprises 14 residues. CDR3 nucleotides: TGTGCCAGCAGCCAGGGAGGGGGCAACGAGACCCAGTACTTC. This gives the protein CASSQGGGNETQYF.

The genes are TRBV5-1 and TRBJ2-5; 10 nucleotides agree with TRBD1. The CDR3 is 14 amino acids. Germline CDR1 SGHRS, CDR2 YFSETQ. V lost 3 bases, J lost 5 bases, and 4 bases stayed unmatched. Here the CDR3 reads CASSWGTGEETQYF. In DNA form, the CDR3 reads TGCGCCAGCAGCTGGGGGACAGGGGAGGAGACCCAGTACTTC. The whole variable domain, remainder taken from reference TRBV5-1 and TRBJ2-5, is KAGVTQTPRYLIKTRGQQVTLSCSPISGHRSVSWYQQTPGQGLQFLFEYFSETQRNKGNFPGRFSGRQFSNSRSEMNVSTLELGDSALYLCASSWGTGEETQYFGPGTRLLVL.

The chain is built from TRBV9 and TRBJ1-1; D perhaps matches TRBD1 (6 bases). CDR1 and CDR2 from the germline V gene are SGDLS and YYNGEE. The CDR3 totals 13 residues. V lost 4 bases, J lost 4 bases, and 11 bases lay in between. This chain's CDR3 is CASSLGGRTEAFF. For the CDR3, the DNA is TGTGCCAGCAGCCTCGGGGGCCGCACTGAAGCTTTCTTT.

V and J are TRBV5-1 and TRBJ2-6, with 9 nucleotides matching TRBD1. The CDR3 consists of 16 residues. Unmatched junction bases numbered 2, after V lost 2 bases and J lost 2 bases. Germline V gives CDR1 SGHRS, CDR2 YFSETQ. Here the CDR3 reads CASSLGTGTGANVLTF. The CDR3 DNA reads TGCGCCAGCAGCTTAGGGACAGGGACTGGGGCCAACGTCCTGACTTTC.